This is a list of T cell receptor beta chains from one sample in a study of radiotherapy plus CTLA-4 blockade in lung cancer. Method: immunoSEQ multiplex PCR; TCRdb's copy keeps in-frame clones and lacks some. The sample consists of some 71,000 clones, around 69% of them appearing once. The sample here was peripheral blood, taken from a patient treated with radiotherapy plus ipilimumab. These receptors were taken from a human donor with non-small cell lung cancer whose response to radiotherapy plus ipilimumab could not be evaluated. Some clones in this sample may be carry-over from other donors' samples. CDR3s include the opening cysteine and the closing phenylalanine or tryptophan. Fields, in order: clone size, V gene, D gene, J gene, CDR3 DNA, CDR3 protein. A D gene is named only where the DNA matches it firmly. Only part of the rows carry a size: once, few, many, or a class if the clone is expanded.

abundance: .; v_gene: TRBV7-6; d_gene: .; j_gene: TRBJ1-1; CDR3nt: TGTGCCAGCAGCTCGACAGGATCTGAAGCTTTCTTT; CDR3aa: CASSSTGSEAFF
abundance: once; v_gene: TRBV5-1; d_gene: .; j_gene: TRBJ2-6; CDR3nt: TGCGCCAGCAGCTCGGCCCCGGGGAGCTCTGGGGCCAACGTCCTGACTTTC; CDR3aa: CASSSAPGSSGANVLTF
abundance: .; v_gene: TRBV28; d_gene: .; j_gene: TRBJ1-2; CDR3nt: TGTGCCAGCAGTTTATCGAACTATGGCTACACCTTC; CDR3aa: CASSLSNYGYTF
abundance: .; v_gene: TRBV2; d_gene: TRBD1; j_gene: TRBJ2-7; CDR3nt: TGTGCCAGCAGTCTGACAGGGGTACCCTCCTACGAGCAGTACTTC; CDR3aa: CASSLTGVPSYEQYF
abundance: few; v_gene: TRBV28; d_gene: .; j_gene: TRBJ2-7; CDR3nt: TGTGCCAGCAGTTCGTTTAGCGGCCTGATGGACGAGCAGTACTTC; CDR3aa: CASSSFSGLMDEQYF
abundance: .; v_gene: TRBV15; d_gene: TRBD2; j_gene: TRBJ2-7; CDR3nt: TGTGCCACCAGCAGAGTCGGACTAGCGGAGTACGAGCAGTACTTC; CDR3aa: CATSRVGLAEYEQYF
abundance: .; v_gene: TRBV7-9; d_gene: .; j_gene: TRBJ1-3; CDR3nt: TGTGCCAGCAGCTACCCCAGTGGCTCTGGAAACACCATATATTTT; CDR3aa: CASSYPSGSGNTIYF
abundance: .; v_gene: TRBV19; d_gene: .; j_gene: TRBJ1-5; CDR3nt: TGTGCCAGTAGTATACAGAGGGTTGGTAATCAGCCCCAGCATTTT; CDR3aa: CASSIQRVGNQPQHF
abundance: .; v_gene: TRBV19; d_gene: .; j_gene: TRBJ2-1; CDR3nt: TGTGCCAGTCACAGGGTAGATGAGGATGAGCAGTTCTTC; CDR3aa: CASHRVDEDEQFF
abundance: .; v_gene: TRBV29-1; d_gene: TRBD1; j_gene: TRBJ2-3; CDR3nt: TGCAGCGTGGACAGGGAGCCAGATACGCAGTATTTT; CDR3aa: CSVDREPDTQYF
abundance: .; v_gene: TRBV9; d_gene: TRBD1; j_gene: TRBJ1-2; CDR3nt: TGTGCCAGCAGCGTTGGGACAGGGAACTATGGCTACACCTTC; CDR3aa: CASSVGTGNYGYTF
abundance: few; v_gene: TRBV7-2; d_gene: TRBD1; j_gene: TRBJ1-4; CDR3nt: TGTGCCAGCAGCCTACGGGGTATCGGGACAGGACTGTTTTTT; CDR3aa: CASSLRGIGTGLFF
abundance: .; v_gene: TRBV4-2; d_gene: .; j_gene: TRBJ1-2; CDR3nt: TGTGCCAGCAGCCAAGAGATGGCAATCCCGTCCCCCTATGGCTACACCTTC; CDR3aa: CASSQEMAIPSPYGYTF
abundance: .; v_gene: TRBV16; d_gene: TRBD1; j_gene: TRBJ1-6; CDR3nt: TGTGCCAGCACCCGGGACAGGGGTAATTCACCCCTCCACTTT; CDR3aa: CASTRDRGNSPLHF
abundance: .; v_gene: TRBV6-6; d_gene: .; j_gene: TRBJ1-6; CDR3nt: TGTGCCAGCAGTTACTCTACCACGCGAGGTTCACCCCTCCACTTT; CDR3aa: CASSYSTTRGSPLHF
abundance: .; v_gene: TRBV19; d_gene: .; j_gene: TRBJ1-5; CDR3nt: TGTGCCAGTACCTTGGGGAGGGATCAGCCCCAGCATTTT; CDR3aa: CASTLGRDQPQHF
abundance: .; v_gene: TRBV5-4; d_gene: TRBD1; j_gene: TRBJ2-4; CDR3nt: TGTGCCAGCAGCCCTCCGGACAGGGGTGACATTCAGTACTTC; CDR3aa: CASSPPDRGDIQYF
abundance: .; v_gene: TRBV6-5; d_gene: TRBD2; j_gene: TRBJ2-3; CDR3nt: TGTGCCAGCGCCCTGGGGGGGAACTTACCAGATACGCAGTATTTT; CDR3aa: CASALGGNLPDTQYF
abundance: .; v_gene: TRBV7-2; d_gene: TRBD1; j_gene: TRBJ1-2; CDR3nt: TGTGCCAGCAGCGCCGGACAGGGCAAATATGGCTACACCTTC; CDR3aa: CASSAGQGKYGYTF
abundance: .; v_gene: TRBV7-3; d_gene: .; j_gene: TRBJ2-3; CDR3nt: TGTGCCAGCAGCCCAGATTCGGGAGCTCCCACAGATACGCAGTATTTT; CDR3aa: CASSPDSGAPTDTQYF
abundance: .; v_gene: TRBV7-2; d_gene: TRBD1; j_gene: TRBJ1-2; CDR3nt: TGTGCCAGCAGCGAAAGAGGACAGGGAAAGAACTATGGCTACACCTTC; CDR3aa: CASSERGQGKNYGYTF
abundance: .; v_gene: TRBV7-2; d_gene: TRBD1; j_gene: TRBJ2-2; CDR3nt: TGTGCCAGCAGCGCTCGACAGGGCGGGGAGCTGTTTTTT; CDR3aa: CASSARQGGELFF
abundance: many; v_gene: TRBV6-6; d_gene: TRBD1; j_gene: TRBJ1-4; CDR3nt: TGTGCCAGCAGTCTAATCTTGGGACAGCCAGAAAAACTGTTTTTT; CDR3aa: CASSLILGQPEKLFF
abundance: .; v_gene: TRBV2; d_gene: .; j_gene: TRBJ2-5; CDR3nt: TGTGCCAGCAGTTTTACAGGGCCCCTACAAGAGACCCAGTACTTC; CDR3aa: CASSFTGPLQETQYF
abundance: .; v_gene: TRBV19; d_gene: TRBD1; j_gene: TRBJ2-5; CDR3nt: TGTGCCAGTAGTATCCCCCTGACAGGGGTGGAGACCCAGTACTTC; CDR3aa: CASSIPLTGVETQYF
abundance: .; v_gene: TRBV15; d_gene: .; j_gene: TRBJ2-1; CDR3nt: TGTGCCACCAGCAGAGAACTACACTACAATGAGCAGTTCTTC; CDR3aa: CATSRELHYNEQFF
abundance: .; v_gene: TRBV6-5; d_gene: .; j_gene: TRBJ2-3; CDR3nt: TGTGCCAGCAGTTACTCGGGCGGCACAGATACGCAGTATTTT; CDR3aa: CASSYSGGTDTQYF
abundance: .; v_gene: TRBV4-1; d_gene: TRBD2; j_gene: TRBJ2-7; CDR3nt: TGCGCCAGCAGCCAATATGCCGGGACTAGCGGACCCTACGAGCAGTACTTC; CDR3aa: CASSQYAGTSGPYEQYF
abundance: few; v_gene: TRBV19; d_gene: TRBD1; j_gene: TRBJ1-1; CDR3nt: TGTGCCAGTAGTCCCCGGGACAGTTACACTGAAGCTTTCTTT; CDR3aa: CASSPRDSYTEAFF
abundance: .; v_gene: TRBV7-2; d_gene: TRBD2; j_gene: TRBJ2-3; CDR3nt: TGTGCCAGCAGCTCCGGACTAGCGGGGTCGAAGGATACGCAGTATTTT; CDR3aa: CASSSGLAGSKDTQYF
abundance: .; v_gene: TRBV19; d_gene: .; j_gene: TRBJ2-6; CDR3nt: TGTGCCAGTAATCAGAAATCACGCTCTGGGGCCAACGTCCTGACTTTC; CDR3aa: CASNQKSRSGANVLTF
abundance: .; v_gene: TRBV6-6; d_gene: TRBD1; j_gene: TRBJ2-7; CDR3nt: TGTGCCAGCAGGACGGGACAGGGGAGTTCCTACGAGCAGTACTTC; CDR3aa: CASRTGQGSSYEQYF
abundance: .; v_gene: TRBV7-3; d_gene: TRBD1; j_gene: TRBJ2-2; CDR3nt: TGTGCCAGCAGCTCCTCCCTGGGACAGCACACCGGGGAGCTGTTTTTT; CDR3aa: CASSSSLGQHTGELFF
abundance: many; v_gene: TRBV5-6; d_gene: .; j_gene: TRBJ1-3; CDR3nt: TGTGCCAGCAGCTTCATAGGGGCAGACGGAAACACCATATATTTT; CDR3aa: CASSFIGADGNTIYF
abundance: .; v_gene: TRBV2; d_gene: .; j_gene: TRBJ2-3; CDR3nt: TGTGCCAGCAGGGGAGAGATCACAGATACGCAGTATTTT; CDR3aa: CASRGEITDTQYF
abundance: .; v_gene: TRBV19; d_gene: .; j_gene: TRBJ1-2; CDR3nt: TGTGCCAGTAGTTTGGCAGGGAACTATGGCTACACCTTC; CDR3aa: CASSLAGNYGYTF
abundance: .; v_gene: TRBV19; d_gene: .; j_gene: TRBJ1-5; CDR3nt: TGTGCCAGTAGTATCCCCTGGACAGATCAGCCCCAGCATTTT; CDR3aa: CASSIPWTDQPQHF
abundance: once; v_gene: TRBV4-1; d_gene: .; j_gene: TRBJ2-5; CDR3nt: TGCGCCAGCAGCTCCGGTGAGCACCAAGAGACCCAGTACTTC; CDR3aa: CASSSGEHQETQYF
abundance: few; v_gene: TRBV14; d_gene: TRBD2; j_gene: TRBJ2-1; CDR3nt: TGTGCCAGCAGCCGCCGGGGGGGGTACAATGAGCAGTTCTTC; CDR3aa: CASSRRGGYNEQFF
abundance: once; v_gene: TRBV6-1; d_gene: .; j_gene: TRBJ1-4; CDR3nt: TGTGCCAGCAGTTTAAGGGGGAATGAAAAACTGTTTTTT; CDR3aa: CASSLRGNEKLFF
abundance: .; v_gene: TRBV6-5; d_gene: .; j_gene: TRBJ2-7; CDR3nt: TGTGCCAGCAGTTTAACAGGGCGATACGAGCAGTACTTC; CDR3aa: CASSLTGRYEQYF
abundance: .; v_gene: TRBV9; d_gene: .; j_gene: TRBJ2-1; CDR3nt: TGTGCCAGCAGCTCGAGCGTAGATGAGCAGTTCTTC; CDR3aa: CASSSSVDEQFF
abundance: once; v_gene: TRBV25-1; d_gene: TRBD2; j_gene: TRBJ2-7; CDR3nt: TGTGCCAGCAGTGGGACTAGCGAACGGGTCTACGAGCAGTACTTC; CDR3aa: CASSGTSERVYEQYF
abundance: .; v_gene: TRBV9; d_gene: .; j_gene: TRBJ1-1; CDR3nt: TGTGCCAGCAGCGTAGAATTGGAGGGGAGGACTGAAGCTTTCTTT; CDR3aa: CASSVELEGRTEAFF
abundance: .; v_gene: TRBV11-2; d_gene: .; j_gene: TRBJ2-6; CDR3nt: TGTGCCAGCACGGGGGTGGGATCTGGGGCCAACGTCCTGACTTTC; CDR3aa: CASTGVGSGANVLTF
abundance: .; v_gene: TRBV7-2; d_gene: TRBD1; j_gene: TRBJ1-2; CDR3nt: TGTGCCAGCAGCTGGAATCGGGACAGGGGTAGTGGCTACACCTTC; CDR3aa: CASSWNRDRGSGYTF
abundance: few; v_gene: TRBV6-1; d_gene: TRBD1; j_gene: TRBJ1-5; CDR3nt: TGTGCCAGCAGCGGGGACAGGGTGGATCAGCCCCAGCATTTT; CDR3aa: CASSGDRVDQPQHF
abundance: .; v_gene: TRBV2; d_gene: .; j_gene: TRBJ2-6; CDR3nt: TGTGCCAGCAGTCCCCGGGACACCAAGTTCTCTGGGGCCAACGTCCTGACTTTC; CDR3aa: CASSPRDTKFSGANVLTF
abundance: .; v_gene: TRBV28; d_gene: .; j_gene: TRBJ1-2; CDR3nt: TGTGCCAGCGGAGGGAGGGCGGAAGGCTACACCTTC; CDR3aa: CASGGRAEGYTF
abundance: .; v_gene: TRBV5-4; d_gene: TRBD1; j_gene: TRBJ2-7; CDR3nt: TGTGCCAGCAGCTTGGGGGACAGCTCCTACGAGCAGTACTTC; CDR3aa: CASSLGDSSYEQYF
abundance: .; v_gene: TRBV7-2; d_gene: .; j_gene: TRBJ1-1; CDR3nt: TGTGCCAGCAGCTTATCCTGGCGCGGCACTGAAGCTTTCTTT; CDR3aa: CASSLSWRGTEAFF
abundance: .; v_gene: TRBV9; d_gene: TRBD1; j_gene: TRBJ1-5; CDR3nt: TGTGCCAGCAGCGTAGTAGGTCGGCAGGGGGCTTGGGAGAGCAATCAGCCCCAGCATTTT; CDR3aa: CASSVVGRQGAWESNQPQHF
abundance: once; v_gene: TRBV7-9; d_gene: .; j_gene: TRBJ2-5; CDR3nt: TGTGCCAGCAGCAAGGCCTGGGGCGAGACCCAGTACTTC; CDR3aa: CASSKAWGETQYF
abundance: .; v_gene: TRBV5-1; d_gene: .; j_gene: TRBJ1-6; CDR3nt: TGCGCCAGCAGCTTGGAGGTTAGCGGTTCACCCCTCCACTTT; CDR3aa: CASSLEVSGSPLHF
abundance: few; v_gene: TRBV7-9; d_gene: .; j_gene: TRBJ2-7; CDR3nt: TGTGCCAGCAGCCCAATCGACAGGTCCTACGAGCAGTACTTC; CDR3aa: CASSPIDRSYEQYF
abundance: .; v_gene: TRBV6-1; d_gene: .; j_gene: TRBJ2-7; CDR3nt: TGTGCCAGCAGCGGGACACCCGGGGTAGACGAGCAGTACTTC; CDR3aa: CASSGTPGVDEQYF
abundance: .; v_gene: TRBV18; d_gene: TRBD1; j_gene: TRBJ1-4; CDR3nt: TGTGCCAGCTCACCACCGTCAGGGGGAAATGAAAAACTGTTTTTT; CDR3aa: CASSPPSGGNEKLFF
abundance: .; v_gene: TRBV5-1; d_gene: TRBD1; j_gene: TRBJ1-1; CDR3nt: TGCGCCAGCAGCCCGTACCTCCAGGGGGCGAACACTGAAGCTTTCTTT; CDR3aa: CASSPYLQGANTEAFF